This T cell receptor (beta chain) was found in a study of CD4+ T cells in melanoma. A note on this clone: The antigen is undetermined.

Study-level results: Neoantigen-specific CD4+ T cells in melanoma reportedly had diverse differentiation states. A reported correlation linked neoantigen-specific CD4+ T cells to CD8+, macrophage and B cell function.

Germline V gene data show CDR1 as SGHVS and CDR2 as FQNEAQ. V was pared by 5 bases and J by 6 bases, with 11 bases between. The CDR3 sequence is 13 residues long. Generated by immunoSEQ multiplex PCR, the TCRdb table keeps only in-frame clones and is missing some. The sample gives over 100,000 clones, about 90% of which show up once; 3% to 4% is in the top ten. The sample was peripheral blood. The rearrangement uses TRBV7-8 and TRBJ2-1; D possibly matches TRBD1 or TRBD2 (5 bases each). This sequence originates from a human donor with melanoma. The CDR3 loop reads CASSMGPTNEQFF. CDR3 in DNA: TGTGCCAGCAGCATGGGACCGACCAATGAGCAGTTCTTC. The full variable domain, its missing parts supplied by reference TRBV7-8 and TRBJ2-1, is GAGVSQSPRYKVAKRGQDVALRCDPISGHVSLFWYQQALGQGPEFLTYFQNEAQLDKSGLPSDRFFAERPEGSVSTLKIQRTQQEDSAVYLCASSMGPTNEQFFGPGTRLTVL.